The rows below give T cell receptor beta chains drawn from one sample of a study of T cells in Graves' hyperthyroidism and ophthalmopathy. TCRdb ran MiXCR on the multiplex PCR reads and lists one entry per CDR3 protein. The table lists about 400,000 distinct CDR3 sequences, around 14% of them singletons. Material for sequencing was blood. The receptors come from a woman under 30 with Graves' hyperthyroidism that later progressed to Graves' ophthalmopathy. CDR3s include the opening cysteine and the closing phenylalanine or tryptophan. D genes are given only for firm matches. The size field is filled for only some rows; it gives once, few, many or a size class.

TRBJ2-5 TRBV3-1 - TRBD2 CASSQDQGLAPQYF TGTGCCAGCAGCCAAGATCAGGGACTAGCTCCCCAGTACTTC
TRBJ2-7 TRBV9 - TRBD2 CASSVGSGRVRDEQYF TGTGCCAGCAGCGTAGGTAGCGGGAGGGTTCGGGACGAGCAGTACTTC
TRBJ1-1 TRBV28 many TRBD1 CASSETGLTEAFF TGTGCCAGCAGTGAGACAGGGCTGACTGAAGCTTTCTTT
TRBJ1-1 TRBV20-1 many TRBD1 CSALTGASNTEAFF TGCAGTGCGCTTACAGGGGCCTCGAACACTGAAGCTTTCTTT
TRBJ1-6 TRBV6-5 many - CASSYSFLRASSYNSPLHF TGTGCCAGCAGTTACTCGTTTCTCAGGGCGAGCTCCTATAATTCACCCCTCCACTTT
TRBJ1-2 TRBV4-1 few - CASSQDPGRTYGYTF TGCGCCAGCAGCCAAGATCCAGGGAGGACTTATGGCTACACCTTC
TRBJ2-5 TRBV5-1 few - CASSRTVGAQETQYF TGCGCCAGCAGCCGCACGGTGGGGGCACAAGAGACCCAGTACTTC
TRBJ1-3 TRBV6-5 - - CASSYSGRRSSGNTIYF TGTGCCAGCAGTTACTCCGGACGCCGCTCCTCTGGAAACACCATATATTTT
TRBJ1-1 TRBV7-9 many - CASSFGGVPTEAFF TGTGCCAGCAGCTTTGGGGGGGTCCCCACTGAAGCTTTCTTT
TRBJ2-7 TRBV5-1 - - CASSLGGLEQYF TGCGCCAGCAGCTTGGGAGGGCTCGAGCAGTACTTC
TRBJ1-6 TRBV7-3 many - CASSLGSPSPLHF TGTGCCAGCAGCTTGGGGAGTCCTTCACCCCTCCACTTT
TRBJ1-2 TRBV7-9 few TRBD1 CASSTPGQGAGYGYTF TGTGCCAGCAGCACGCCGGGACAGGGGGCCGGCTATGGCTACACCTTC
TRBJ2-5 TRBV20-1 many TRBD2 CSARGGEDLGTQYF TGCAGTGCTAGGGGAGGGGAAGATCTGGGGACCCAGTACTTC
TRBJ2-3 TRBV11-2 many - CASSIRSTTDTQYF TGTGCCAGCAGCATTAGGTCTACCACAGATACGCAGTATTTT
TRBJ2-7 TRBV28 - TRBD1 CASSYRTGGFYEQYF TGTGCCAGCAGTTACCGGACAGGGGGCTTCTACGAGCAGTACTTC
TRBJ2-7 TRBV13 - TRBD2 CASSFRGGAGGPFIEQYF TGTGCCAGCAGCTTCCGGGGAGGGGCGGGAGGGCCGTTTATCGAGCAGTACTTC
TRBJ2-7 TRBV2 - TRBD2 CASSSGTSGQQYF TGTGCCAGCAGTTCGGGGACTAGCGGACAGCAGTACTTC
TRBJ2-5 TRBV6-1 many TRBD2 CASKFRTGGPRETQYF TGTGCCAGCAAATTTCGTACGGGAGGGCCACGTGAGACCCAGTACTTC
TRBJ2-7 TRBV7-9 many - CASGAGRVYEQYF TGTGCCAGCGGGGCGGGGCGGGTCTACGAGCAGTACTTC
TRBJ2-7 TRBV6-2/TRBV6-3 - - CASSWRGHEQYF TGTGCCAGCAGTTGGCGGGGGCACGAGCAGTACTTC
TRBJ1-6 TRBV20-1 - TRBD1 CSARDLGQSYNSPLHF TGCAGTGCTAGAGATTTGGGACAGTCCTATAATTCACCCCTCCACTTT
TRBJ1-2 TRBV15 many - CATSREDRLSRKEGYTF TGTGCCACCAGCAGAGAGGACAGACTATCCCGAAAGGAGGGCTACACCTTC
TRBJ2-3 TRBV19 few - CASRDSGARSTDTQYF TGTGCCAGTAGGGATAGCGGCGCCCGAAGCACAGATACGCAGTATTTT
TRBJ1-5 TRBV28 many - CASSLPGGGGAQPQHF TGTGCCAGCAGTTTACCGGGAGGTGGGGGAGCCCAGCCCCAGCATTTT
TRBJ2-6 TRBV12-3/TRBV12-4 once TRBD1 CASSPLRGTGVSGANVLTF TGTGCCAGCAGCCCCCTTCGCGGGACAGGCGTCTCTGGGGCCAACGTCCTGACTTTC
TRBJ2-3 TRBV20-1 many TRBD2 CSARGPTSGRTDTQYF TGCAGTGCTAGAGGCCCGACTAGCGGGAGAACAGATACGCAGTATTTT
TRBJ2-7 TRBV2 many - CASGSSGYEQYF TGTGCCAGCGGGAGTAGTGGCTACGAGCAGTACTTC
TRBJ2-3 TRBV20-1 few - CSVTGRPGGDTQYF TGCAGTGTTACAGGTCGACCTGGGGGAGATACGCAGTATTTT
TRBJ2-3 TRBV5-4 many TRBD2 CASSLIGGSDTQYF TGTGCCAGCAGCTTGATCGGGGGGTCAGATACGCAGTATTTT
TRBJ2-1 TRBV19 many TRBD2 CASSELAGDYNEQFF TGTGCCAGTAGTGAACTAGCGGGGGACTACAATGAGCAGTTCTTC
TRBJ2-5 TRBV20-1 many - CSAIGGDPQETQYF TGCAGTGCTATAGGAGGAGACCCACAAGAGACCCAGTACTTC
TRBJ2-3 TRBV25-1 many TRBD2 CASSESSGTSGYGDTQYF TGTGCCAGCAGTGAGTCCTCCGGGACTAGCGGGTATGGGGATACGCAGTATTTT